The sample holds one count of the clone carrying this TCR beta chain. Here immunoSEQ multiplex PCR was the method, and the copy in TCRdb shows in-frame clones only, minus some. Of about 25,000 clones in the sample, roughly 84% were seen once. Germline CDR1 LNHDA, CDR2 SQIVND (reference sequence). V gave up 3 bases and J gave up 2 bases, with 14 bases separating them. The CDR3 sequence is 15 residues long. This sample stems from a study of T cell responses to AZD1222 COVID-19 vaccine. The rearrangement links TRBV19 to TRBJ2-7; D remains ambiguous. This receptor was obtained from an adult who received the AZD1222 COVID-19 vaccine. This material consisted of peripheral blood, taken 28 days after the second AZD1222 dose. As DNA, the CDR3 is TGTGCCAGTAGTATCGTCCAGGCTCCCGCCTACGAGCAGTACTTC. Amino acid sequence: CASSIVQAPAYEQYF. Variable domain in full (rest from reference TRBV19 and TRBJ2-7): DGGITQSPKYLFRKEGQNVTLSCEQNLNHDAMYWYRQDPGQGLRLIYYSQIVNDFQKGDIAEGYSVSREKKESFPLTVTSAQKNPTAFYLCASSIVQAPAYEQYFGPGTRLTVT.